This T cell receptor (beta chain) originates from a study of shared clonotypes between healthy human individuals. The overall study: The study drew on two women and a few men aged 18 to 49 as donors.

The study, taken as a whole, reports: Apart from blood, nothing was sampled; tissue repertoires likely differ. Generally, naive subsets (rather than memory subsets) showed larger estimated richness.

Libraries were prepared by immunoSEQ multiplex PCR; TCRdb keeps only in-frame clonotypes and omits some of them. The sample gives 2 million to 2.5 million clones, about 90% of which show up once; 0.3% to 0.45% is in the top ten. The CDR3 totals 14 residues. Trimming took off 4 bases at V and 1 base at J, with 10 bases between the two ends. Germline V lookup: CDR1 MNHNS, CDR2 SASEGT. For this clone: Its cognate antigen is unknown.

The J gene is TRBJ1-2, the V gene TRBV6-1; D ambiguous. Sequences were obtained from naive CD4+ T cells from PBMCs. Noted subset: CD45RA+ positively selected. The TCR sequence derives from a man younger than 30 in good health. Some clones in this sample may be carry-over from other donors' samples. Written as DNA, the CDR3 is TGTGCCAGCAGTGTGGCCAGCATTAACTATGGCTACACCTTC. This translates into CASSVASINYGYTF.